This TCR beta chain was profiled in a study of OX40 agonist ivuxolimab in advanced cancers. Study at large: Age averaged around 58 years (range roughly 23 to 90), and 70% to 85% were male.

This table comes from immunoSEQ multiplex PCR, and its TCRdb copy is limited to in-frame clones, with some not included. Among 89,000 or so clones listed, around 90% were seen once. Sequenced here: CD4+ or CD8+ T cells sorted from blood, sampled in a trial of the OX40 agonist ivuxolimab. The sequence derives from an adult with an advanced solid tumor such as melanoma, head and neck, liver or kidney cancer.

The CDR3 nucleotides are TGTGCCAGCAGCCAAGGTGGCGGGAGACGCGAGCAGTACTTC. It is translated as CASSQGGGRREQYF. This sequence joins TRBV4-2 and TRBJ2-7; 7 bases are shared with TRBD2. The length of the CDR3 is 14 residues. Germline V gives CDR1 LGHNA, CDR2 YNFKEQ. V was clipped by 1 base and J by 6 bases; unmatched bases: 6.